Shown below are 30 T cell receptor beta chains from a single sample sequenced in a study of T cell repertoires in cytomegalovirus infection. TCRdb fed the reads into MiXCR, producing one record per CDR3 protein. The sample lists a few hundred thousand distinct CDR3 sequences; about a sixth were seen once. The specimen sequenced was PBMCs. The receptors stem from a human donor in good health (CMV status not recorded). Some clones in this sample may be carry-over from other donors' samples.

This clonotype was seen a few times. The rearrangement links TRBV20-1 to TRBJ2-1; possible D gene TRBD1, 6 bases. Germline-derived CDR1 and CDR2 are DFQATT and SNEGSKA (reference sequence). V was shortened by 2 bases and J by 3 bases, with 11 bases between the two germline ends. CDR3 length: 14 residues. The CDR3 nucleotides are TGCAGTGCTAGACAGGGGTCAGACTACAATGAGCAGTTCTTC. This gives the protein CSARQGSDYNEQFF.

This clonotype was counted between two and nine times. V gene TRBV4-2 combines with J gene TRBJ1-6; D might be TRBD1 (6 bases). V shed 1 base and J shed 9 bases, with 13 bases lying between them. The germline V gene has CDR1 LGHNA and CDR2 YNFKEQ. CDR3 length: 15 amino acids. The CDR3 DNA follows: TGTGCCAGCAGCCAAGTTACAGGGAAACCTTCACCCCTCCACTTT. Protein: CASSQVTGKPSPLHF.

In its sample, this clonotype was seen many times. The chain joins TRBV5-6 to TRBJ1-3; D is ambiguous. Trimming took off 3 bases at V and 0 bases at J, with 10 bases between the two ends. The CDR3 runs 15 residues. From germline, CDR1 is SGHDT and CDR2 YYEEEE. The CDR3 reads CASSSRPGSGNTIYF. Here the CDR3 DNA reads TGTGCCAGCAGCTCTCGCCCAGGCTCTGGAAACACCATATATTTT.

At least ten counts were recorded for this clonotype. This chain joins TRBV7-2 and TRBJ2-3; D unresolved. There are 11 residues in the CDR3. Trimming removed 5 bases at V and 6 bases at J, with 6 bases between. Germline CDR1 and CDR2: SGHTA and FQGNSA. The CDR3 here is CASSTVDTQYF. DNA for the CDR3: TGTGCCAGCAGCACCGTGGATACGCAGTATTTT.

This clonotype came up many times. This chain joins TRBV12-3 or TRBV12-4 and TRBJ1-3, with 7 bases identical to TRBD1. V lost 5 bases, J lost 2 bases, and 12 bases stayed unmatched. The length of the CDR3 is 17 residues. CDR3 bases: TGTGCCAGCAGTCTAAGTCCCGGGACAGATACTGGAAACACCATATATTTT. Translating gives CASSLSPGTDTGNTIYF.

This clonotype appeared a few times. The chain recombines TRBV5-4 with TRBJ2-2; D is ambiguous. Germline V lookup: CDR1 SGHNT, CDR2 YYREEE (reference sequence). V lost 4 bases and J lost 2, with 12 bases in between. The CDR3 extends over 15 amino acids. CDR3 sequence: CASSAAQRNTGELFF. DNA for the CDR3: TGTGCCAGCAGCGCGGCGCAGCGTAACACCGGGGAGCTGTTTTTT.

The chain is built from TRBV7-2 and TRBJ2-1; D is perhaps TRBD2 (6 bases). The CDR3 extends over 14 amino acids. The germline gives CDR1 SGHTA, CDR2 FQGNSA. Trimming removed 5 bases at V and 7 bases at J, with 15 bases between. The CDR3 nucleotides read TGTGCCAGCAGCCTCGGGCCGGGGGTAAATGAGCAGTTCTTC. Translation: CASSLGPGVNEQFF.

This clonotype occurred a few times. The chain is built from TRBV9 and TRBJ1-1; D remains unclear. Trimming took off 5 bases at V and 1 base at J, with 15 bases between the two ends. The CDR3 covers 15 residues. Germline-derived CDR1 and CDR2 are SGDLS and YYNGEE. The CDR3 coding sequence is TGTGCCAGCAGTGGGAAGGCGGATCAGAACACTGAAGCTTTCTTT. This codes for CASSGKADQNTEAFF.

CDR3 region: CASSQEGYNFSPLHF. The CDR3 region has the DNA TGTGCCAGCAGCCAAGAAGGGTATAATTTTTCACCCCTCCACTTT. V and J are TRBV4-2 and TRBJ1-6; the D is unclear. V was pared by 0 bases and J by 9 bases, with 12 bases between. The CDR3 is 15 residues long. Germline V lookup: CDR1 LGHNA, CDR2 YNFKEQ.

The rearrangement links TRBV9 to TRBJ2-3, with 9 bases that match TRBD2. CDR3 length: 16 amino acids. V was pared by 4 bases and J by 2 bases, with 8 bases of the junction left unmatched. The germline gives CDR1 SGDLS, CDR2 YYNGEE. In DNA form, the CDR3 reads TGTGCCAGCAGCTTCGGCACTAGCGGGTACACAGATACGCAGTATTTT. Residues: CASSFGTSGYTDTQYF. The full variable domain, completed using reference TRBV9 and TRBJ2-3, is DSGVTQTPKHLITATGQRVTLRCSPRSGDLSVYWYQQSLDQGLQFLIQYYNGEERAKGNILERFSAQQFPDLHSELNLSSLELGDSALYFCASSFGTSGYTDTQYFGPGTRLTVL.

This clonotype was observed at least ten times. J is TRBJ1-2 and V is TRBV7-9; maybe TRBD1 (5 bases). The CDR3 totals 14 residues. V was trimmed by 4 bases and J by 5 bases, leaving 14 bases between them. The germline V gene encodes CDR1 SEHNR and CDR2 FQNEAQ (reference sequence). This CDR3 is CASSSPAGVYGYTF. CDR3 DNA sequence: TGTGCCAGCAGCTCCCCGGCGGGGGTTTATGGCTACACCTTC.

This chain connects TRBV2 to TRBJ1-1; D ambiguous. V gave up 6 bases and J gave up 7 bases, with 15 bases separating them. This CDR3 has 13 residues. In germline, CDR1 is SNHLY, CDR2 FYNNEI. The chain's CDR3 is CASSLTWAGEAFF. For the CDR3, the DNA is TGTGCCAGCAGCCTTACGTGGGCCGGTGAAGCTTTCTTT.

This clonotype was seen more than once but under ten times. The V gene is TRBV20-1, the J gene TRBJ2-7; tentative D call: TRBD2 (6 bases). This CDR3 comprises 14 residues. The germline V gene has CDR1 DFQATT and CDR2 SNEGSKA (reference sequence). V was clipped by 6 bases and J by 4 bases, with 19 bases between them. CDR3 coding DNA: TGCAGTGCAGTCCGGGTGGGGGACTCTTACGAGCAGTACTTC. Translation gives CSAVRVGDSYEQYF.

Worth noting for this clonotype: At one end the junction does not follow the germline gene, possibly because of a read error. The chain has TRBV2 and TRBJ2-7, with D tentatively TRBD1 (6 bases). CDR1 and CDR2 (germline): SNHLY, FYNNEI. This CDR3 region has 12 residues. The CDR3 protein is CASREGGYEQYF. The CDR3, as DNA: TGTGCCAGCAGGGAAGGGGGATACGAGCAGTACTTC.

The chain is built from TRBV5-6 and TRBJ2-5; 7 bases align to TRBD2. J lost 1 base, V lost 2 bases, and 8 bases had no gene match. The CDR3 is 16 amino acids. Germline CDR1 is SGHDT and CDR2 is YYEEEE. CDR3 region: CASSFSLADAQETQYF. Here the CDR3 DNA reads TGTGCCAGCAGCTTCAGCCTAGCGGACGCCCAAGAGACCCAGTACTTC. Full variable domain (outside the CDR3, taken from reference TRBV5-6 and TRBJ2-5): DAGVTQSPTHLIKTRGQQVTLRCSPKSGHDTVSWYQQALGQGPQFIFQYYEEEERQRGNFPDRFSGHQFPNYSSELNVNALLLGDSALYLCASSFSLADAQETQYFGPGTRLLVL.

This clonotype was observed a handful of times. This chain joins TRBV5-1 and TRBJ2-5, with D unclear. In germline, CDR1 is SGHRS, CDR2 YFSETQ. This CDR3 is 15 amino acids long. V was shortened by 1 base and J by 1 base, with 11 bases between the two germline ends. The CDR3 reads CASSLRVGLQETQYF. The CDR3 nucleotides read TGCGCCAGCAGCTTGAGGGTGGGCCTCCAAGAGACCCAGTACTTC.

This clonotype was seen more than once but under ten times. The chain uses TRBV5-4 and TRBJ2-1; 8 bases are a match to TRBD2. Germline CDR1 SGHNT, CDR2 YYREEE (reference sequence). V shed 5 bases, J shed 7 bases, and the junction held 14 bases outside the gene matches. The CDR3 covers 16 residues. Here the CDR3 DNA reads TGTGCCAGCAGGGGACTAGGCGGGGGAGTTCAGAATGAGCAGTTCTTC. Translated: CASRGLGGGVQNEQFF.

The chain uses TRBV11-2 and TRBJ1-1; D is possibly TRBD1 (6 bases). The CDR3 loop spans 14 amino acids. Trimming shortened V by 4 bases and J by 8 bases, and 17 bases separated the two germline ends. Germline V gives CDR1 SGHAT, CDR2 FQNNGV. The chain's CDR3 is CASSSISGTFEAFF. CDR3 coding DNA: TGTGCCAGCAGCTCCATCTCCGGGACATTCGAAGCTTTCTTT.

The rearrangement uses TRBV7-9 and TRBJ1-5; TRBD1 matches at 10 bases. The V gene's germline CDR1 is SEHNR and CDR2 FQNEAQ (reference sequence). With V trimmed by 5 bases and J by 5 bases, 12 bases remained unmatched. This CDR3 contains 17 residues. CDR3 loop: CASSHLGGTGVYQPQHF. The CDR3 region has the DNA TGTGCCAGCAGCCACCTGGGAGGGACAGGGGTTTATCAGCCCCAGCATTTT.

This clonotype was recorded only once. Here the CDR3 DNA reads TGTGCCAGCAGTGAAATGAAGCCCCAGCATTTT. Translating gives CASSEMKPQHF. J is TRBJ1-5 and V is TRBV6-1; D call uncertain. V lost 2 bases, J lost 8 bases, and 4 bases lay in between. Germline V lookup: CDR1 MNHNS, CDR2 SASEGT. This CDR3 spans 11 amino acids.

This rearrangement joins TRBV20-1 to TRBJ1-1; D unclear. CDR3 length: 13 amino acids. Germline CDR1 and CDR2: DFQATT and SNEGSKA (reference sequence). V was clipped by 1 base and J by 1 base, with 7 bases between them. CDR3 region: CSARGLRNTEAFF. The CDR3 bases are TGCAGTGCTAGAGGCCTTAGGAACACTGAAGCTTTCTTT.

This clonotype has a handful of counts. The V and J genes are TRBV12-3 or TRBV12-4 and TRBJ2-1; maybe TRBD2 (6 bases). V was cut by 6 bases and J by 5 bases, with 17 bases left in between. The CDR3 length is 15 residues. The CDR3 loop is CASSAWEEPDNEQFF. In nucleotides, the CDR3 is TGTGCCAGCAGCGCGTGGGAGGAACCCGACAATGAGCAGTTCTTC.

V is TRBV4-3 and J is TRBJ2-5; the D gene is possibly TRBD2 (6 bases). Trimming removed 0 bases from V and 4 bases from J, with 9 bases in between. This CDR3 has 14 amino acids. Germline V gene sequence: CDR1 LGHNA, CDR2 YSLEER. CDR3 protein: CASSQEPGGETQYF. The CDR3, as DNA: TGCGCCAGCAGCCAAGAACCCGGGGGAGAGACCCAGTACTTC.

The table lists this clonotype with many counts. The DNA for the CDR3 is TGTGCCAGCAGCTTTTCCCGGACAGGGGACGGGAAGACCCAGTACTTC. Residues: CASSFSRTGDGKTQYF. The chain is built from TRBV7-2 and TRBJ2-5; 9 positions agree with TRBD1. CDR1 and CDR2 (germline): SGHTA, FQGNSA. The CDR3 runs 16 residues. The ends lost 3 bases at V and 6 bases at J; junction bases unmatched: 11.

This clonotype was seen repeatedly, ten times or more. In nucleotides, the CDR3 is TGTGCCAGCAGGGGAGCGGGGGGGGCCACAGATACGCAGTATTTT. Translation: CASRGAGGATDTQYF. The V and J genes are TRBV12-3 or TRBV12-4 and TRBJ2-3; 10 bases match TRBD2. CDR3 length equals 15 residues. V lost 6 bases, J lost 2 bases, and 5 bases stayed unmatched.

This chain connects TRBV20-1 to TRBJ1-6; D ambiguous. The length of the CDR3 is 14 residues. Trimming took 4 bases from V and 10 from J, leaving 17 bases between them. Germline V gives CDR1 DFQATT, CDR2 SNEGSKA (reference sequence). The CDR3 nucleotides read TGCAGTGCTACTGACGGAGGAACCATATCACCCCTCCACTTT. This encodes CSATDGGTISPLHF.

This clonotype was found many times. The chain joins TRBV12-3 or TRBV12-4 to TRBJ2-5, with D possibly matching TRBD1 (5 bases). Trimming took off 6 bases at V and 7 bases at J, with 15 bases between the two ends. The CDR3 sequence is 13 residues long. The DNA of the CDR3 is TGTGCCAGCAGCCTACGGTGGGGCGGGACCCAGTACTTC. It codes for CASSLRWGGTQYF.

A few counts support this clonotype. The chain couples TRBV20-1 to TRBJ1-6, with no clear D. This CDR3 spans 14 amino acids. Trimming shortened V by 2 bases and J by 7 bases, and 12 bases separated the two germline ends. Germline assignment: CDR1 DFQATT and CDR2 SNEGSKA (reference sequence). In DNA, the CDR3 is TGCAGTGCTAGACCTGGATCCTCGAATTCACCCCTCCACTTT. Its translation is CSARPGSSNSPLHF.

There are many counts of this clonotype. The chain employs TRBV7-6 and TRBJ1-2; D is perhaps TRBD1 (5 bases). The CDR3 is 14 amino acids. Trimming removed 3 bases from V and 4 bases from J, with 12 bases in between. Germline V lookup: CDR1 SGHVS, CDR2 FNYEAQ. The CDR3 protein is CASSLGTESYGYTF. DNA of the CDR3: TGTGCCAGCAGCTTGGGGACGGAGAGCTATGGCTACACCTTC.

This clonotype was observed a handful of times. The chain is built from TRBV28 and TRBJ2-7; 9 bases agree with TRBD1. Germline V gene sequence: CDR1 MDHEN, CDR2 SYDVKM. V trimming: 5 bases; J trimming: 3 bases; junction bases outside the gene matches: 5. The CDR3 has 14 amino acids. The chain's CDR3 is CASSPSTGGYEQYF. The DNA for the CDR3 is TGTGCCAGCAGTCCCTCGACAGGGGGCTACGAGCAGTACTTC. Supplemented by reference TRBV28 and TRBJ2-7, the full variable domain reads DVKVTQSSRYLVKRTGEKVFLECVQDMDHENMFWYRQDPGLGLRLIYFSYDVKMKEKGDIPEGYSVSREKKERFSLILESASTNQTSMYLCASSPSTGGYEQYFGPGTRLTVT.